A single sample is the source of the 24 T cell receptor beta chains below, sequenced in a study of beta chain features in type 1 diabetes. The sequenced template was cDNA made from the entire isolated RNA. The method was immunoSEQ multiplex PCR; TCRdb's version includes in-frame clones alone and lacks a portion of them. The data hold around 340,000 clones, with 7.5% to 9% observed a single time. What was sequenced was central memory CD4+ T cells from blood. The receptors were sampled from a woman aged 18 to 35 in good health.

The rearrangement joins TRBV5-1 to TRBJ2-3; TRBD2 matches at 11 bases. The CDR3 is 16 amino acids. The V and J ends lost 5 bases and 0 bases, in that order; junction bases with no gene match: 5. Per the germline V gene, CDR1 is SGHRS and CDR2 is YFSETQ. CDR3 nucleotide sequence: TGCGCCAGCAGAGCAGGGACTAGCGGTAGCACAGATACGCAGTATTTT. Translation gives CASRAGTSGSTDTQYF.

V is TRBV7-2 and J is TRBJ1-1, with unresolved D. This CDR3 region has 15 residues. Trimming shortened V by 3 bases and J by 1 base, and 12 bases separated the two germline ends. Germline V CDR1 and CDR2: SGHTA, FQGNSA. The DNA of the CDR3 is TGTGCCAGCAGCTTCCGCCTCTCAGGGAACACTGAAGCTTTCTTT. This sequence encodes CASSFRLSGNTEAFF.

The rearrangement links TRBV29-1 to TRBJ2-7, with D possibly being TRBD1 or TRBD2 (5 bases each). Germline V lookup: CDR1 SQVTM, CDR2 ANQGSEA. Trimming took off 0 bases at V and 5 bases at J, with 8 bases between the two ends. The CDR3 totals 12 residues. The chain's CDR3 is CSVEEGTHEQYF. DNA of the CDR3: TGCAGCGTTGAAGAGGGGACCCACGAGCAGTACTTC.

The V gene is TRBV2, the J gene TRBJ2-6; no clear D. The CDR3 is made up of 15 amino acids. Germline CDR1 reads SNHLY; CDR2 reads FYNNEI. V lost 7 bases, J lost 0 bases, and 10 bases lay in between. In DNA, the CDR3 is TGTGCCAGCACCTACACATACTCTGGGGCCAACGTCCTGACTTTC. Its translation is CASTYTYSGANVLTF.

This clone appeared a few times. The chain has TRBV7-2 and TRBJ2-7; D gene unclear. V lost 5 bases and J lost 6, with 20 bases in between. CDR3 size: 15 residues. CDR1 is SGHTA, CDR2 FQGNSA, per germline. CDR3 sequence (DNA): TGTGCCAGCAGCCCCCGATGGGGTTTTCAGTCCGAGCAGTACTTC. Its translation is CASSPRWGFQSEQYF.

This clone showed up many times. The chain combines TRBV11-2 with TRBJ2-4; a possible D gene is TRBD2 (5 bases). V lost 5 bases, J lost 0 bases, and 8 bases lay in between. Germline values: CDR1 SGHAT, CDR2 FQNNGV. This CDR3 is built from 14 residues. The CDR3 region has the DNA TGTGCCAGCAGCAGTGGACTAGCCAAAAACATTCAGTACTTC. Amino acids: CASSSGLAKNIQYF.

About this clone: The junction departs from the called germline gene at one end, perhaps through a read error. This sequence joins TRBV4-1 and TRBJ2-4; 12 bases agree with TRBD2. This CDR3 is 16 amino acids long. Germline CDR1 MGHRA, CDR2 YSYEKL. In DNA form, the CDR3 reads TGTGCCAGCAGCCGGGACAGGACTAGCGGGAACAACATTCAGTACTTC. Its translation: CASSRDRTSGNNIQYF.

V and J are TRBV19 and TRBJ2-1; no firm D call. The CDR3 length is 14 residues. The V gene lost 3 bases and the J gene lost 1 base, with 7 bases spanning the gap. The germline gives CDR1 LNHDA, CDR2 SQIVND (reference sequence). CDR3 in DNA: TGTGCCAGTAGTATGGCCCATTCCTACAATGAGCAGTTCTTC. Its translation: CASSMAHSYNEQFF. Full variable domain (missing parts from reference TRBV19 and TRBJ2-1): DGGITQSPKYLFRKEGQNVTLSCEQNLNHDAMYWYRQDPGQGLRLIYYSQIVNDFQKGDIAEGYSVSREKKESFPLTVTSAQKNPTAFYLCASSMAHSYNEQFFGPGTRLTVL.

This clone was counted between two and nine times. CDR3 amino acids: CASSSTGTHYNEQFF. For the CDR3, the DNA is TGTGCCAGCAGCTCCACCGGGACCCACTACAATGAGCAGTTCTTC. The V gene is TRBV7-6, the J gene TRBJ2-1; D might be TRBD1 or TRBD2, each matching 5 bases. V lost 4 bases and J 3 bases, leaving 13 bases between the germline ends. Germline-derived CDR1 and CDR2 are SGHVS and FNYEAQ. CDR3 length: 15 amino acids.

V gene TRBV11-3 combines with J gene TRBJ2-7, with TRBD1 as a possible D gene (5 bases). CDR1 SGHNT and CDR2 YENEEA come from the germline V gene. The CDR3 extends over 13 amino acids. Between the trimmed V and J ends, which lost 3 bases and 1 base, there was a span of 7 bases. CDR3 sequence (DNA): TGTGCCAGCAGCTTTTCAGGGTCCTACGAGCAGTACTTC. Amino acid sequence: CASSFSGSYEQYF.

This clone has more than one count but fewer than ten. The rearrangement joins TRBV7-3 to TRBJ2-1; 11 positions agree with TRBD2. The CDR3 extends over 14 amino acids. Germline CDR1 SGHTA, CDR2 FQGTGA. V lost 5 bases, J lost 7 bases, and 4 bases stayed unmatched. CDR3 sequence: CASSPTSGRNEQFF. The CDR3 DNA reads as TGTGCCAGCAGCCCCACTAGCGGGAGAAATGAGCAGTTCTTC.

This clone was recorded many times. The chain couples TRBV7-9 to TRBJ2-7; TRBD1 or TRBD2 may be the D gene (5 bases each). The CDR3 runs 14 residues. V lost 4 bases and J 7 bases, leaving 17 bases between the germline ends. Germline loops: CDR1 SEHNR, CDR2 FQNEAQ (reference sequence). CDR3 DNA: TGTGCCAGCAGCTCCAGGGCCCTGTCGGGAGAGCAGTACTTC. This sequence encodes CASSSRALSGEQYF.

This chain uses TRBV5-1 with TRBJ2-7, with 7 bases fitting TRBD1. The J segment lost 5 bases and the V segment lost 1 base, leaving 6 bases of the junction unmatched. The CDR3 consists of 14 residues. CDR1 and CDR2 from the germline V gene are SGHRS and YFSETQ. The CDR3 is CASSLWGQRDEQYF. CDR3 DNA: TGCGCCAGCAGCTTGTGGGGACAGAGGGACGAGCAGTACTTC.

This rearrangement joins TRBV15 to TRBJ2-3; 7 bases fit TRBD2. CDR1 is LNHNV, CDR2 YYDKDF, per germline (reference sequence). The CDR3 is made up of 17 amino acids. V lost 1 base to trimming and J lost 3 bases; unmatched junction nucleotides: 10. The CDR3 reads CATSRAQASGSTDTQYF. The CDR3 DNA reads as TGTGCCACCAGCAGAGCTCAGGCTAGCGGTAGTACAGATACGCAGTATTTT. Full variable domain (rest looked up from reference TRBV15 and TRBJ2-3): DAMVIQNPRYQVTQFGKPVTLSCSQTLNHNVMYWYQQKSSQAPKLLFHYYDKDFNNEADTPDNFQSRRPNTSFCFLDIRSPGLGDTAMYLCATSRAQASGSTDTQYFGPGTRLTVL.

This clone showed up just a few times. A read error may account for a junction end that differs from germline. This rearrangement joins TRBV7-9 to TRBJ1-5; the D gene is possibly TRBD1 (6 bases). CDR1 SEHNR and CDR2 FQNEAQ come from the germline V gene (reference sequence). The CDR3 spans 13 residues. For the CDR3, the DNA is TGCGCCAGCAGCCTTCACAGGGATCAGCCCCAGCATTTT. Translating it yields CASSLHRDQPQHF.

This clone was observed at least ten times. The chain uses TRBV2 and TRBJ2-3; 11 bases line up with TRBD2. Germline values: CDR1 SNHLY, CDR2 FYNNEI. J was trimmed by 4 bases and V by 6 bases; bases with no gene match: 9. The CDR3 consists of 16 residues. CDR3 bases: TGTGCCAGCAGAAAATTAGCGGGAGGGAACGCAGATACGCAGTATTTT. It yields the protein CASRKLAGGNADTQYF. Variable domain in full (rest from reference TRBV2 and TRBJ2-3): EPEVTQTPSHQVTQMGQEVILRCVPISNHLYFYWYRQILGQKVEFLVSFYNNEISEKSEIFDDQFSVERPDGSNFTLKIRSTKLEDSAMYFCASRKLAGGNADTQYFGPGTRLTVL.

The rearrangement links TRBV6-5 to TRBJ2-3, with a tentative D call TRBD2 (5 bases). The CDR3 runs to 15 residues. V was cut by 0 bases and J by 1 base, with 8 bases left in between. CDR1 and CDR2 from the germline V gene are MNHEY and SVGAGI. The CDR3 region has the DNA TGTGCCAGCAGTTACTCGGAAGCGGGCACAGATACGCAGTATTTT. Residues: CASSYSEAGTDTQYF.

This clone appeared many times. V usage is TRBV2 and J usage is TRBJ2-1; D is uncertain. Between the trimmed V and J ends, which lost 3 bases and 0 bases, there was a span of 9 bases. Germline CDR1 reads SNHLY; CDR2 reads FYNNEI. The CDR3 is 15 residues long. The CDR3 DNA is TGTGCCAGCAGTGACGGACCCAGCTCCTACAATGAGCAGTTCTTC. As protein: CASSDGPSSYNEQFF. Variable domain in full (rest from reference TRBV2 and TRBJ2-1): EPEVTQTPSHQVTQMGQEVILRCVPISNHLYFYWYRQILGQKVEFLVSFYNNEISEKSEIFDDQFSVERPDGSNFTLKIRSTKLEDSAMYFCASSDGPSSYNEQFFGPGTRLTVL.

The chain combines TRBV6-5 with TRBJ2-1; D is perhaps TRBD2 (5 bases). The CDR3 loop spans 15 amino acids. Germline lookup yields CDR1 MNHEY and CDR2 SVGAGI. V gave up 5 bases and J gave up 7 bases, with 18 bases separating them. The CDR3, as DNA: TGTGCCAGCAGTCCTGGCAGGAACGGAGGTAATGAGCAGTTCTTC. Encoded protein: CASSPGRNGGNEQFF.

The gene calls are TRBV6-6 and TRBJ1-4; 7 nucleotides match TRBD1. The length of the CDR3 is 14 residues. Germline V gene sequence: CDR1 MNHNY, CDR2 SVGAGI (reference sequence). J was trimmed by 6 bases and V by 5 bases; bases with no gene match: 6. The CDR3 DNA sequence: TGTGCCAGCAGTCCCAGGGGGGCGGATGAAAAACTGTTTTTT. Translated: CASSPRGADEKLFF.

The chain combines TRBV9 with TRBJ2-5; TRBD2 matches at 9 bases. CDR3 size: 16 residues. Trimming cost V 4 bases and J 4 bases; bases outside gene matches: 11. The V gene's germline CDR1 is SGDLS and CDR2 YYNGEE. The CDR3 DNA reads as TGTGCCAGCAGCCCTTCGGCGGGAGGGTGGGGAGAGACCCAGTACTTC. Amino acids: CASSPSAGGWGETQYF.

This clone was seen only a few times. The rearrangement joins TRBV7-2 to TRBJ2-3, with D perhaps TRBD2 (6 bases). The ends were cut back, 2 bases at V and 0 bases at J, with 12 bases in the middle. The length of the CDR3 is 16 residues. CDR1 SGHTA and CDR2 FQGNSA come from the germline V gene. This CDR3 reads CASSLNLASSTDTQYF. The DNA for the CDR3 is TGTGCCAGCAGCTTAAACCTAGCGTCTAGCACAGATACGCAGTATTTT.

This clone was detected many times. This chain connects TRBV12-5 to TRBJ1-5; D uncertain. Looked up from germline, CDR1 is LGHNT and CDR2 is FRNRAP. The V end lost 6 bases, the J end lost 0 bases, and 9 bases lay between the germline ends. The CDR3 is 14 amino acids. The CDR3 nucleotides are TGTGCTAGTGGCCGACAAGTTAGCAATCAGCCCCAGCATTTT. This sequence encodes CASGRQVSNQPQHF.

A few counts support this clone. The rearrangement links TRBV4-2 to TRBJ1-5; 7 bases are a match to TRBD1. The germline V gene encodes CDR1 LGHNA and CDR2 YNFKEQ. This CDR3 is 17 amino acids long. Losses at the gene ends were 1 base for V and 3 bases for J; bases not matched to a gene: 9. The CDR3 protein is CASSQGTQGILNQPQHF. The CDR3 DNA reads as TGTGCCAGCAGCCAAGGAACACAGGGGATTCTCAATCAGCCCCAGCATTTT.